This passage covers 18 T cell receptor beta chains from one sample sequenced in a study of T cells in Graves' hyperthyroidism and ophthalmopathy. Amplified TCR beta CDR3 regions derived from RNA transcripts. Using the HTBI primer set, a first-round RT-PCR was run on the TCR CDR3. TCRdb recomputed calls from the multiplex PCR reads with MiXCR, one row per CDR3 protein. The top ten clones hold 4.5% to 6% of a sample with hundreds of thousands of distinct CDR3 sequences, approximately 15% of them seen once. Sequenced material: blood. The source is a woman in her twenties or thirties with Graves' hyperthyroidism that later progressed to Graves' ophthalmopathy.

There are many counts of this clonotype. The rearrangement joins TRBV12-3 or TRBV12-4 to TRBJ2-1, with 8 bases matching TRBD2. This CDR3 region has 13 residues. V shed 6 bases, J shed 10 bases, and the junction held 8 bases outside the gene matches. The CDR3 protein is CASSTSGVGEQFF. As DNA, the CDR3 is TGTGCCAGCAGCACTAGCGGTGTAGGGGAGCAGTTCTTC.

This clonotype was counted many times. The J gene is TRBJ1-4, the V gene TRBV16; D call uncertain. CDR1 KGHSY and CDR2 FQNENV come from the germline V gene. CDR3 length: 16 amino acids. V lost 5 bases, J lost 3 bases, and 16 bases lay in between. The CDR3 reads CASSSQIAASNEKLFF. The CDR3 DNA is TGTGCCAGCAGCTCTCAAATCGCAGCCTCTAATGAAAAACTGTTTTTT.

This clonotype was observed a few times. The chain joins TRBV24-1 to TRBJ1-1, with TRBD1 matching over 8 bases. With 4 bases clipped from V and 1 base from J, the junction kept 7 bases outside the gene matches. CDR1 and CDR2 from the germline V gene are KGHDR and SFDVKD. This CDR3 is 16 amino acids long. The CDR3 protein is CATSDSPGTGNTEAFF. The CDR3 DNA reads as TGTGCCACCAGTGACTCGCCTGGGACAGGGAACACTGAAGCTTTCTTT.

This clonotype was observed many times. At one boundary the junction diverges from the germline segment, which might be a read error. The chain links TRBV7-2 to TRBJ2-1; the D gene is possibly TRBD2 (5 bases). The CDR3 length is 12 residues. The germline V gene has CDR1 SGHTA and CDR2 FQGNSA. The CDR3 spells CASSLAGFEQFF. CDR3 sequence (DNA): TGTGCCAGCAGCCTAGCCGGGTTTGAGCAGTTCTTC.

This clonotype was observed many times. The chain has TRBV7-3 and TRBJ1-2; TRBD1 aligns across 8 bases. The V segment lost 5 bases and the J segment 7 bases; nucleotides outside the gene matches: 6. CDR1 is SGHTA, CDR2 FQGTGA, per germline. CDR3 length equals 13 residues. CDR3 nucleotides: TGTGCCAGCAGCCACGGACAGGGCGCTGGCTACACCTTC. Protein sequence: CASSHGQGAGYTF. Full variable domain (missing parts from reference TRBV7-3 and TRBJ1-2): GAGVSQTPSNKVTEKGKYVELRCDPISGHTALYWYRQSLGQGPEFLIYFQGTGAADDSGLPNDRFFAVRPEGSVSTLKIQRTERGDSAVYLCASSHGQGAGYTFGSGTRLTVV.

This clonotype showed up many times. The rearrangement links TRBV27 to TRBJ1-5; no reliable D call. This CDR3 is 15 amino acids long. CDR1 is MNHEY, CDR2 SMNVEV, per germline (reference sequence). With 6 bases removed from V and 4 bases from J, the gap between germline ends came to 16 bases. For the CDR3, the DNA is TGTGCCAGCAGCCAATTACGGGAAACTAATCAGCCCCAGCATTTT. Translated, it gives CASSQLRETNQPQHF.

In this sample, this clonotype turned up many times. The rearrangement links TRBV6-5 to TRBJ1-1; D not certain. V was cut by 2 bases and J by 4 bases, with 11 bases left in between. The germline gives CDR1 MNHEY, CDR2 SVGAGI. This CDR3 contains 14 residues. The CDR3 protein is CASSYSGVGTEAFF. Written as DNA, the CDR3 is TGTGCCAGCAGTTACAGCGGCGTAGGCACTGAAGCTTTCTTT.

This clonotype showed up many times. CDR3 sequence: CASSARTGDLYGYTF. CDR3 nucleotide sequence: TGTGCCAGCAGTGCCCGGACAGGGGACCTCTATGGCTACACCTTC. V usage is TRBV12-3 or TRBV12-4 and J usage is TRBJ1-2; 9 nucleotides align to TRBD1. The length of the CDR3 is 15 residues. Trimming took 5 bases from V and 4 from J; bases not matched to a gene: 8.

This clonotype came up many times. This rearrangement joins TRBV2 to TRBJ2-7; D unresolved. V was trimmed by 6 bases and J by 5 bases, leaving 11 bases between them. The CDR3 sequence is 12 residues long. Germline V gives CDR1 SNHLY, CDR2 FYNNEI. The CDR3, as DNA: TGTGCCAGCAGCGCCGAAAGAGACGAGCAGTACTTC. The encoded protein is CASSAERDEQYF.

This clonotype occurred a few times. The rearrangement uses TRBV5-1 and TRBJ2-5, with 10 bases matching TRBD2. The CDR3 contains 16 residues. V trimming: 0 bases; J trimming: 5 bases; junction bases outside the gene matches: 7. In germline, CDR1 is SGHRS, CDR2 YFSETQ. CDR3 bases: TGCGCCAGCAGCTTGGATATAGCGGGAGGTCCGGAGACCCAGTACTTC. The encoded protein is CASSLDIAGGPETQYF.

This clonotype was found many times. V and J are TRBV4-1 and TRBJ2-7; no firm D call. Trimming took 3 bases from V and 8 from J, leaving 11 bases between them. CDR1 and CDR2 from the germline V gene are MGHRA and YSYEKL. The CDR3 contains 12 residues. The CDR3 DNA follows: TGCGCCAGCAGCCACTCTAGTAACCAGCAGTACTTC. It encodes CASSHSSNQQYF.

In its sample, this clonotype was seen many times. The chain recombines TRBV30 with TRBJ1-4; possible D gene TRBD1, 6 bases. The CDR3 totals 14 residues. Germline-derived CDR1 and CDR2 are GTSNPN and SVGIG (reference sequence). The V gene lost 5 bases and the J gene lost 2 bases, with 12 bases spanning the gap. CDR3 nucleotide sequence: TGTGCCTGGGAACAGGGAGGGACTAATGAAAAACTGTTTTTT. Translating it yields CAWEQGGTNEKLFF.

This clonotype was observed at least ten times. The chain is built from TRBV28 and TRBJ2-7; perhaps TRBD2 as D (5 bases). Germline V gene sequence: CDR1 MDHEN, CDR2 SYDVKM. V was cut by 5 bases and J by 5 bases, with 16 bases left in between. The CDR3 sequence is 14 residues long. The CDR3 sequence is CASSEGRISDEQYF. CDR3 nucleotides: TGTGCCAGCAGTGAGGGCCGGATCAGCGACGAGCAGTACTTC. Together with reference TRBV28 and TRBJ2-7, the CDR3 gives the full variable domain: DVKVTQSSRYLVKRTGEKVFLECVQDMDHENMFWYRQDPGLGLRLIYFSYDVKMKEKGDIPEGYSVSREKKERFSLILESASTNQTSMYLCASSEGRISDEQYFGPGTRLTVT.

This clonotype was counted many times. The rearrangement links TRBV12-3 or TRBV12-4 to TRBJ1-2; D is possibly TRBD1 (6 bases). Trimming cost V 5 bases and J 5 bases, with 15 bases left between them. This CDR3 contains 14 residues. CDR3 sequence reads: CASSRTGQLYGYTF. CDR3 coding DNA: TGTGCCAGCAGTCGGACCGGACAGCTTTATGGCTACACCTTC.

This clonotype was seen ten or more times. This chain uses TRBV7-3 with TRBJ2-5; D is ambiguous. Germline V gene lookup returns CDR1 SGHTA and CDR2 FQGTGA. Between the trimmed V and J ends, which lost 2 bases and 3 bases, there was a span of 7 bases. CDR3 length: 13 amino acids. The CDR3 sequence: CASSLQAEETQYF. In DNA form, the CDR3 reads TGTGCCAGCAGCTTACAGGCAGAAGAGACCCAGTACTTC.

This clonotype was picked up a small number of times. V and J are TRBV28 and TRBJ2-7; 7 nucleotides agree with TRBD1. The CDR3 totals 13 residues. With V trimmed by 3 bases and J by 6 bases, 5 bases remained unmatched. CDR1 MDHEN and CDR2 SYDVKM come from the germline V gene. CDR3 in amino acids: CASSLDRWREQYF. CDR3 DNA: TGTGCCAGCAGTTTGGACAGGTGGCGCGAGCAGTACTTC.

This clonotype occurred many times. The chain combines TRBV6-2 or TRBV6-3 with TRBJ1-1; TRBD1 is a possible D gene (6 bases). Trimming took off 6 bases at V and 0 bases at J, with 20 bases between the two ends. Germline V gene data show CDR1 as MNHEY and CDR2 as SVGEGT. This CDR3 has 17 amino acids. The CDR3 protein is CASRSLQGRDMNTEAFF. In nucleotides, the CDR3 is TGTGCCAGCAGAAGTCTCCAGGGAAGGGACATGAACACTGAAGCTTTCTTT.

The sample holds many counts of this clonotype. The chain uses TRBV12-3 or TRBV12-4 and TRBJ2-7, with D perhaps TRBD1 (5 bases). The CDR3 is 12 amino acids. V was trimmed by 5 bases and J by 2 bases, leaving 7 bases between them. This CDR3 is CASSPTAYEQYF. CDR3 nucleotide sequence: TGTGCCAGCAGTCCGACAGCCTACGAGCAGTACTTC.